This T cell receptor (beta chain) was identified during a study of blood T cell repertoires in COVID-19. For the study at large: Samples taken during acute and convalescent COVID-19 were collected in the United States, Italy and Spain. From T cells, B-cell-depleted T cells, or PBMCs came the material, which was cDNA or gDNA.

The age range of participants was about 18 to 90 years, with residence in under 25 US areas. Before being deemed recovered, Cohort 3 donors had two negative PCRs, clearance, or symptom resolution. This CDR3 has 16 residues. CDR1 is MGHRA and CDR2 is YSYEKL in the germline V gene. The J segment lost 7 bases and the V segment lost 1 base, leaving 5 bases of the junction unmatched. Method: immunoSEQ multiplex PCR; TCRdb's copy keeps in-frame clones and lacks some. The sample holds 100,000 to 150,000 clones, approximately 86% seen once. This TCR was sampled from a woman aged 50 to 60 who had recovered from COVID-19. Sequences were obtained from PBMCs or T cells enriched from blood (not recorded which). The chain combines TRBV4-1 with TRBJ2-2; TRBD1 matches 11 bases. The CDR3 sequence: CASSQAGTGGFGELFF. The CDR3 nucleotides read TGCGCCAGCAGCCAAGCCGGGACAGGGGGGTTCGGGGAGCTGTTTTTT.